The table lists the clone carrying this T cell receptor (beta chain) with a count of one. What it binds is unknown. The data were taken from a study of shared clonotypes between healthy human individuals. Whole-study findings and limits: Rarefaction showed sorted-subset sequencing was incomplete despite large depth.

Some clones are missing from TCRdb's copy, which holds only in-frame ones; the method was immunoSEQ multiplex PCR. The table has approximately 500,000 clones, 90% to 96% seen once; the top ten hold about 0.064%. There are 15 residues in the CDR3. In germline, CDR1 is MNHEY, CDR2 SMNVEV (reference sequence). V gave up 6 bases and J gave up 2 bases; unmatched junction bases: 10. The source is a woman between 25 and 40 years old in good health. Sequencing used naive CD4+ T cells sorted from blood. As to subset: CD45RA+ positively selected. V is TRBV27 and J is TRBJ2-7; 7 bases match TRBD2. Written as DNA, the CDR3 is TGTGCCAGCAGCAAAAGCGGGATCCCCCCCTACGAGCAGTACTTC. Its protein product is CASSKSGIPPYEQYF.